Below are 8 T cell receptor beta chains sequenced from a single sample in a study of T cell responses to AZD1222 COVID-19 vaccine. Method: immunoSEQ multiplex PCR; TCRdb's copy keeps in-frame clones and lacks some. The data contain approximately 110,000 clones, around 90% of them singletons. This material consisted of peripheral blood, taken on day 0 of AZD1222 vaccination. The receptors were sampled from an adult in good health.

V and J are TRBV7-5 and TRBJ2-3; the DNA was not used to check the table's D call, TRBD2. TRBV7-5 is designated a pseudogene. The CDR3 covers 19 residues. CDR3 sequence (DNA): TGTGTCAGAAGATCCCCGGGACTAGCGGGAGGGCCTAGCACAGATACGCAGTATTTT. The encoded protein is CVRRSPGLAGGPSTDTQYF.

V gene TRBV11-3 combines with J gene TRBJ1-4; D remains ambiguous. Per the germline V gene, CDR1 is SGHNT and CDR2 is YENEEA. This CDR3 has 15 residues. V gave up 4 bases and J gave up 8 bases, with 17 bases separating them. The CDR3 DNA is TGTGCCAGCAGCTCCCGGACTGCATTACGGGAAAAACTGTTTTTT. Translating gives CASSSRTALREKLFF.

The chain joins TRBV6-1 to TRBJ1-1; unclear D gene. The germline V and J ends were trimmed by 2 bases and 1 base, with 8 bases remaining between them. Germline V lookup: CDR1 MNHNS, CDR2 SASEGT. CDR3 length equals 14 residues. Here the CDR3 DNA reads TGTGCCAGCAGTGAACAGGCGGAGAACACTGAAGCTTTCTTT. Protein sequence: CASSEQAENTEAFF.

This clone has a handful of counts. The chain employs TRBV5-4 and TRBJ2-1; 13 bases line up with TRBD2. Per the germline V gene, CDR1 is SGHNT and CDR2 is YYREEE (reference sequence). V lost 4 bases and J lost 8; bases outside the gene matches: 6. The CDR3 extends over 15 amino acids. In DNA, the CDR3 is TGTGCCAGCAGCAAGGGGACTAGCGGGGCAGATGAGCAGTTCTTC. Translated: CASSKGTSGADEQFF.

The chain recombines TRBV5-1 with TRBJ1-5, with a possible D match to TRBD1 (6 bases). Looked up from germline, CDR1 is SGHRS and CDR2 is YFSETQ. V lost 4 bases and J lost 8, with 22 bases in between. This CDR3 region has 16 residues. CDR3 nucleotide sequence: TGCGCCAGCAGCCCGGGACTACGGGGGGCAATCGAGCCCCAGCATTTT. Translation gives CASSPGLRGAIEPQHF.

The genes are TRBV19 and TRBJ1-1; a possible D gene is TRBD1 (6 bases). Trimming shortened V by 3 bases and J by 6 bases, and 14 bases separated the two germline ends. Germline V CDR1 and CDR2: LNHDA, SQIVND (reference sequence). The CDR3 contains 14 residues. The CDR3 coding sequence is TGTGCCAGTAGTATCAAAACAGGGATCGCTGAAGCTTTCTTT. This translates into CASSIKTGIAEAFF.

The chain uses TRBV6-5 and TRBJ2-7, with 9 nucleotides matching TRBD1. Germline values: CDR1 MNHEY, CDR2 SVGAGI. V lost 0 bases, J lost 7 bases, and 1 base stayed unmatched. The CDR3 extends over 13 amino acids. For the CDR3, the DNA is TGTGCCAGCAGTTACTCGACAGGGGGGGAGCAGTACTTC. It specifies CASSYSTGGEQYF.

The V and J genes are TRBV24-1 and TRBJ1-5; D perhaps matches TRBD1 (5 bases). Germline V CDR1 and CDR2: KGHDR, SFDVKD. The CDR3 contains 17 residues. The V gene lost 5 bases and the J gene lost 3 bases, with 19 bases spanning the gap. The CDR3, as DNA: TGTGCCACCAGTGGTGCAGACAGCCCACGCTTCAATCAGCCCCAGCATTTT. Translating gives CATSGADSPRFNQPQHF.